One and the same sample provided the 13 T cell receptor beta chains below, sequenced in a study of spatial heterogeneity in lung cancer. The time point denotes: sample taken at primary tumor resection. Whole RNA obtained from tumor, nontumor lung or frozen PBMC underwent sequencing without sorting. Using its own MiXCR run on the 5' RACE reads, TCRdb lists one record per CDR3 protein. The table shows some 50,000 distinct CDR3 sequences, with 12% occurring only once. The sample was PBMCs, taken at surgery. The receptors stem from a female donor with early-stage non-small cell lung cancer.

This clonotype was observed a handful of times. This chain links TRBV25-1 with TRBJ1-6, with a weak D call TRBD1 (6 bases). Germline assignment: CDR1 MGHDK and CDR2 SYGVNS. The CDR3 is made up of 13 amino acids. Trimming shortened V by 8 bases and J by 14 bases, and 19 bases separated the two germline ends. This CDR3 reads CASAGHQSGALHF. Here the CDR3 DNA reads TGTGCCAGCGCGGGACACCAAAGTGGGGCCCTCCACTTT.

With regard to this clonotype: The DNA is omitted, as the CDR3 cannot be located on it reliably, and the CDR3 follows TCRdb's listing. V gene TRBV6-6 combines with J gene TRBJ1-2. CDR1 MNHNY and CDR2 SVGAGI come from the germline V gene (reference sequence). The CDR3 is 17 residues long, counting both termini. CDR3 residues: CASSYPKVGGGNYGDTF.

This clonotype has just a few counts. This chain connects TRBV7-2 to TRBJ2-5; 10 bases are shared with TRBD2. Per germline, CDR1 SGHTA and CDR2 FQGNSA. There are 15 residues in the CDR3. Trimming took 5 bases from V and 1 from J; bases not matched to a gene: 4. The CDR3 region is CASSPSGGRQETQYF. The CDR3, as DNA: TGTGCCAGCAGCCCTAGCGGGGGCCGCCAAGAGACCCAGTACTTC.

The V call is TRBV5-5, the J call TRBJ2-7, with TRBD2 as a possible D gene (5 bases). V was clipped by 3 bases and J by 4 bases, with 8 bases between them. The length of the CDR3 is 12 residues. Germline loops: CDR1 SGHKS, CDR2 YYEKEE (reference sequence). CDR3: CASSSDFYEQYF. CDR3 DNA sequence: TGTGCCAGCAGCTCGGACTTTTACGAGCAGTACTTC.

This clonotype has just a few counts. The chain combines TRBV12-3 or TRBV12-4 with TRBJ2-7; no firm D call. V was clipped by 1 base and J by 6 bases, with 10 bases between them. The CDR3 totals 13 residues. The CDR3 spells CASSLGTTGEQYF. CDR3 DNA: TGTGCCAGCAGTTTAGGAACTACGGGCGAGCAGTACTTC.

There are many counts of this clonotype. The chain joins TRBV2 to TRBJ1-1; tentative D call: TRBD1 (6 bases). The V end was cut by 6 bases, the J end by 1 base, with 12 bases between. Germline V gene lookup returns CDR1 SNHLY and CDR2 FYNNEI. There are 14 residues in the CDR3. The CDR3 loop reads CASRESGANTEAFF. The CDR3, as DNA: TGTGCCAGCAGAGAGTCGGGGGCGAACACTGAAGCTTTCTTT.

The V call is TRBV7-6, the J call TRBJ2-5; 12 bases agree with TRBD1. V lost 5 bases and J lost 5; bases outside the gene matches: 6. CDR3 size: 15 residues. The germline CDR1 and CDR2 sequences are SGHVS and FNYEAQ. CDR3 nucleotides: TGTGCCAGCAGCCCGTGGGACAGGGGGCTTGAGACCCAGTACTTC. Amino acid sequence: CASSPWDRGLETQYF.

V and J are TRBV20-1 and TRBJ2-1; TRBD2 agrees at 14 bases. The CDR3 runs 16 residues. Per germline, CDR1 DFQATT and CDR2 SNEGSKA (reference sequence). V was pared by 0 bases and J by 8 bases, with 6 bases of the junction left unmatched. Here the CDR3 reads CSARDQTSGGADEQFF. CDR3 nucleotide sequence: TGCAGTGCTAGAGACCAGACTAGCGGGGGGGCCGATGAGCAGTTCTTC.

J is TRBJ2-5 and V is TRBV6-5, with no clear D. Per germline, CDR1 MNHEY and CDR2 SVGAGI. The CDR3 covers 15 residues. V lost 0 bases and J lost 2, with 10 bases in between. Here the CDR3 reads CASSYSMNRQETQYF. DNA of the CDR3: TGTGCCAGCAGTTACTCGATGAACAGACAAGAGACCCAGTACTTC.

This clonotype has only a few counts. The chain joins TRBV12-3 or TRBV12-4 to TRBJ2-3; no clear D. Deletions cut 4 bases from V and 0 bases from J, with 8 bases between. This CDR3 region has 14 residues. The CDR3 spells CASSSELSTDTQYF. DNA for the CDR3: TGTGCCAGCAGTTCTGAGCTGAGCACAGATACGCAGTATTTT.

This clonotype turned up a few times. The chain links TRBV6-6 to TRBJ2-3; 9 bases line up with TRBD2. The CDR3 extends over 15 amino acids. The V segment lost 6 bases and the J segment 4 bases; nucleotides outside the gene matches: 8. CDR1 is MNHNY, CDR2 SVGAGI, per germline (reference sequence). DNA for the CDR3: TGTGCCAGCAGGGTCCGCGGGGGGGGGCCAGATACGCAGTATTTT. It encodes CASRVRGGGPDTQYF.

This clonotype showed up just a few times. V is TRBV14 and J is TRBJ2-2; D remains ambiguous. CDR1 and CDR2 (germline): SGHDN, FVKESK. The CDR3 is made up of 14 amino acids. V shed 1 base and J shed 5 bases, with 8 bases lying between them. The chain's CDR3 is CASSQGRITGELFF. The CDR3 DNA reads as TGTGCCAGCAGCCAAGGGCGGATTACCGGGGAGCTGTTTTTT.

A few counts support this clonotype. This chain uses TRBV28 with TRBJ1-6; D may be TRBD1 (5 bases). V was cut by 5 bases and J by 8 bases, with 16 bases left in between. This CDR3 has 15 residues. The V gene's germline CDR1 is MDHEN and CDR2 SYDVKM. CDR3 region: CASSQGRGSDSPLHF. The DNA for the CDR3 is TGTGCCAGCAGTCAGGGCCGGGGATCCGATTCACCCCTCCACTTT. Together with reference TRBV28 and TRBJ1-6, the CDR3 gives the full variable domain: DVKVTQSSRYLVKRTGEKVFLECVQDMDHENMFWYRQDPGLGLRLIYFSYDVKMKEKGDIPEGYSVSREKKERFSLILESASTNQTSMYLCASSQGRGSDSPLHFGNGTRLTVT.